What follows describes a single T cell receptor (beta chain). As yet, its antigen is unknown. These data belong to a study of shared clonotypes between healthy human individuals. Points from the study as a whole: Non-shared clonotypes had lower generation probabilities than clonotypes shared by all four sorted-subset donors. The study generally estimated greater richness for naive than memory subsets.

TCRdb's copy holds only in-frame clones and misses some; the assay was immunoSEQ multiplex PCR. The sample lists 800,000 to 950,000 clones, about 96% seen once, with roughly 0.23% in the top ten. In the naive CD8 group, cells lacked CD45RO and were positively selected for CCR7, so terminally differentiated effector memory CD45RA+ cells were left out. HIV-negative, healthy adults without recent acute infections or vaccinations were the donors. V lost 0 bases and J 4 bases, leaving 8 bases between the germline ends. From germline, CDR1 is SGHRS and CDR2 YFSETQ. This CDR3 is 14 amino acids long. The gene calls are TRBV5-1 and TRBJ2-1, with D unclear. The sequence derives from a man aged 30-40 years in good health. The sequenced material came from naive CD8+ T cells sorted from blood. DNA of the CDR3: TGCGCCAGCAGCTTGGACACAAATTACAATGAGCAGTTCTTC. Translation: CASSLDTNYNEQFF.